This is a list of T cell receptor beta chains from one sample in a study of T cell repertoires in cytomegalovirus infection. TCRdb passed the reads through MiXCR, listing each CDR3 protein once. Among 300,000 to 400,000 distinct CDR3 sequences listed, 29% were seen once. Their specific antigens are unknown. This specimen was cultured PBMCs, taken from culture after CMV antigen stimulation. The receptors were gathered from a human donor in good health (CMV status not recorded). Some clones in this sample may be carry-over from other donors' samples. CDR3s include the opening cysteine and the closing phenylalanine or tryptophan. Fields, in order: V gene, J gene, D gene, clone size, CDR3 protein, CDR3 DNA. The D gene is left open where the match is weak. Size values are once, few and many counts, or a class for expanded clones, and some rows have none.

v_call: TRBV7-9; j_call: TRBJ2-7; d_call: .; clone_size: few; cdr3_aa: CASSGSGYEQYF; cdr3_nt: TGTGCCAGCAGTGGGAGCGGCTACGAGCAGTACTTC
v_call: TRBV7-6; j_call: TRBJ1-6; d_call: .; clone_size: .; cdr3_aa: CASSLKGESPLHF; cdr3_nt: TGTGCCAGCAGCTTAAAGGGGGAATCACCCCTCCACTTT
v_call: TRBV14; j_call: TRBJ2-2; d_call: TRBD1; clone_size: .; cdr3_aa: CASSLPGGSNGELFF; cdr3_nt: TGTGCCAGCAGCCTTCCAGGGGGCAGTAACGGGGAGCTGTTTTTT
v_call: TRBV6-2/TRBV6-3; j_call: TRBJ1-6; d_call: TRBD1; clone_size: .; cdr3_aa: CASSADRGGSSNSPLHF; cdr3_nt: TGTGCCAGCAGTGCGGACAGGGGGGGCTCTAGTAATTCACCCCTCCACTTT
v_call: TRBV29-1; j_call: TRBJ2-7; d_call: .; clone_size: .; cdr3_aa: CSVKRTDYEQYF; cdr3_nt: TGCAGCGTTAAAAGGACGGACTACGAGCAGTACTTC
v_call: TRBV11-1; j_call: TRBJ1-3; d_call: .; clone_size: few; cdr3_aa: CASSLGPGGAGNTIYF; cdr3_nt: TGTGCCAGCAGCTTGGGCCCGGGAGGCGCTGGAAACACCATATATTTT
v_call: TRBV27; j_call: TRBJ2-2; d_call: .; clone_size: .; cdr3_aa: CASRAVGGTGELFF; cdr3_nt: TGTGCCAGCAGGGCCGTGGGGGGCACCGGGGAGCTGTTTTTT
v_call: TRBV12-3/TRBV12-4; j_call: TRBJ2-5; d_call: TRBD2; clone_size: .; cdr3_aa: CASSSPGGSGGETQYF; cdr3_nt: TGTGCCAGCAGTTCCCCGGGCGGGAGTGGGGGAGAGACCCAGTACTTC
v_call: TRBV7-8; j_call: TRBJ1-6; d_call: TRBD1; clone_size: .; cdr3_aa: CASSLQGGNSPLHF; cdr3_nt: TGTGCCAGCAGCTTACAGGGGGGTAATTCACCCCTCCACTTT
v_call: TRBV5-4; j_call: TRBJ1-4; d_call: .; clone_size: .; cdr3_aa: CASSSTGGWGEKLFF; cdr3_nt: TGTGCCAGCAGCTCCACGGGCGGCTGGGGGGAAAAACTGTTTTTT
v_call: TRBV6-6; j_call: TRBJ1-1; d_call: .; clone_size: many; cdr3_aa: CASSYATGGSTEAFF; cdr3_nt: TGTGCCAGCAGTTACGCGACGGGGGGTAGCACTGAAGCTTTCTTT
v_call: TRBV6-1; j_call: TRBJ2-1; d_call: TRBD1; clone_size: .; cdr3_aa: CASRRGGTGATYNEQFF; cdr3_nt: TGTGCCAGCAGGAGGGGGGGGACAGGGGCAACCTACAATGAGCAGTTCTTC
v_call: TRBV24-1; j_call: TRBJ2-1; d_call: TRBD2; clone_size: .; cdr3_aa: CATSDLGGRAYNEQFF; cdr3_nt: TGTGCCACCAGTGATTTGGGCGGGAGGGCCTACAATGAGCAGTTCTTC
v_call: TRBV19; j_call: TRBJ1-5; d_call: .; clone_size: .; cdr3_aa: CASSIRDQPQHF; cdr3_nt: TGTGCCAGTAGTATTCGGGATCAGCCCCAGCATTTT
v_call: TRBV4-1; j_call: TRBJ1-2; d_call: .; clone_size: few; cdr3_aa: CASSHGGGLRGYTF; cdr3_nt: TGCGCCAGCAGCCACGGCGGGGGCCTTCGCGGCTACACCTTC
v_call: TRBV4-1; j_call: TRBJ1-6; d_call: .; clone_size: .; cdr3_aa: CASSQDPESWNSPLHF; cdr3_nt: TGCGCCAGCAGCCAAGATCCCGAGAGCTGGAATTCACCCCTCCACTTT
v_call: TRBV18; j_call: TRBJ2-5; d_call: TRBD2; clone_size: few; cdr3_aa: CASSPSGLANKETQYF; cdr3_nt: TGTGCCAGCTCACCGTCGGGACTAGCGAATAAAGAGACCCAGTACTTC
v_call: TRBV7-8; j_call: TRBJ1-2; d_call: .; clone_size: many; cdr3_aa: CASSLDVRGLNYGYTF; cdr3_nt: TGTGCCAGCAGCTTAGACGTACGAGGGTTAAACTATGGCTACACCTTC
v_call: TRBV6-6; j_call: TRBJ2-7; d_call: TRBD2; clone_size: .; cdr3_aa: CASSYTLAGSYEQYF; cdr3_nt: TGTGCCAGCAGTTACACACTAGCGGGCTCCTACGAGCAGTACTTC
v_call: TRBV28; j_call: TRBJ1-5; d_call: .; clone_size: many; cdr3_aa: CASSLAGWQPQHF; cdr3_nt: TGTGCCAGCAGTTTAGCAGGGTGGCAGCCCCAGCATTTT